This is a list of T cell receptor beta chains from one sample in a study of shared clonotypes between healthy human individuals. TCRdb's copy holds only in-frame clones and misses some; the assay was immunoSEQ multiplex PCR. The top ten hold more than 0.95% of the sample, which has roughly 2 million clones, about 95% seen once. Material for sequencing was naive CD8+ T cells sorted from blood. Source of these receptors: a man aged 18 to 29 in good health. The CDR3 runs from the conserved cysteine through the conserved F or W. The D gene is left open where the match is weak. A row's size may be missing; if present it is once, few, many or a size class.

clone size	V gene	D gene	J gene	CDR3 DNA	CDR3 protein
once	TRBV20-1	NA	TRBJ2-7	TGCAGTGCTAGAGGGCTTGCGGGGTGGGTCTTC	CSARGLAGWVF
NA	TRBV19	TRBD2	TRBJ2-1	TGTGCCAGTAGTCTCCTAGCGGGGGGCTTCTCCTACAATGAGCAGTTCTTC	CASSLLAGGFSYNEQFF
NA	TRBV10-1	NA	TRBJ2-7	TGCGCCAGCAGTGAGTCAGGACAGTTCTACGAGCAGTACTTC	CASSESGQFYEQYF
NA	TRBV4-1	NA	TRBJ2-2	TGCGCCAGCAGCCAAGAGAGGTACGGGGCCGGGGAGCTGTTTTTT	CASSQERYGAGELFF
NA	TRBV6-6	NA	TRBJ1-1	TGTGCCAGCAGTTACCCTCCGTCAGGGGTGAGCACTGAAGCTTTCTTT	CASSYPPSGVSTEAFF
NA	TRBV6-5	NA	TRBJ2-3	TGTGCCACCTCCTACGCAGATACGCAGTATTTT	CATSYADTQYF
once	TRBV27	NA	TRBJ1-1	TGTGCCAGCAGTTTCACGGGGAACACTGAAGCTTTCTTT	CASSFTGNTEAFF
NA	TRBV4-1	TRBD1	TRBJ2-5	TGCGCCAGCAGCCAGCCCGACAGGGCAGTTATGTCCCAGTACTTC	CASSQPDRAVMSQYF
NA	TRBV5-8	NA	TRBJ2-7	TGTGCCAGCAGCCTGCCCAATTACGAGCAGTACTTC	CASSLPNYEQYF
once	TRBV29-1	NA	TRBJ2-7	TGCAGCGTTGTCCGTGGAGGGGATTGGTCCTACGAGCAGTACTTC	CSVVRGGDWSYEQYF
NA	TRBV28	NA	TRBJ2-7	TGTGCCAGCAGTTGGCAGGGAGGCTACGAGCAGTACTTC	CASSWQGGYEQYF
NA	TRBV7-9	NA	TRBJ2-3	TGTGCCAGCAGCCCCGGGGGATCGGATACGCAGTATTTT	CASSPGGSDTQYF
NA	TRBV10-3	TRBD1	TRBJ2-5	TGTGCCATCAGTGAGTCTGGGACAGGGGGACTTGGTGACCAGTACTTC	CAISESGTGGLGDQYF